The next 27 T cell receptor beta chains were all read from a single sample in a study of identical twins. One entry per CDR3 protein, called by TCRdb with MiXCR from the 5' RACE reads. Of just over 450,000 distinct CDR3 sequences listed, 12% to 15% are singletons. These data also featured in a second study, about yellow fever vaccine responses in identical twins.

Sequenced sample: CD4+ T cells sorted from blood. The receptors were sampled from a young woman in good health.

The chain combines TRBV6-1 with TRBJ2-7; 11 bases are shared with TRBD1. CDR1 and CDR2 from the germline V gene are MNHNS and SASEGT. Unmatched junction bases numbered 7, after V lost 7 bases and J lost 2 bases. This CDR3 has 15 residues. The CDR3 reads CASTRDRGLPYEQYF. CDR3 nucleotide sequence: TGTGCCAGCACCCGGGACAGGGGGTTACCCTACGAGCAGTACTTC.

This clonotype was seen ten or more times. V usage is TRBV25-1 and J usage is TRBJ2-5; 7 bases are a match to TRBD1. The trim removed 7 bases at V and 4 bases at J, leaving 0 bases unmatched. Germline CDR1 is MGHDK and CDR2 is SYGVNS. This CDR3 has 11 amino acids. The CDR3 region is CASTGGETQYF. The CDR3 region has the DNA TGTGCCAGCACAGGGGGAGAGACCCAGTACTTC.

The table lists this clonotype with a few counts. The V and J genes are TRBV7-9 and TRBJ1-2; possible D gene TRBD1, 6 bases. CDR3 length: 13 amino acids. Trimming shortened V by 5 bases and J by 6 bases, and 13 bases separated the two germline ends. In germline, CDR1 is SEHNR, CDR2 FQNEAQ (reference sequence). The chain's CDR3 is CASSQTGSDGYTF. DNA of the CDR3: TGTGCCAGCAGCCAAACAGGGAGCGATGGCTACACCTTC.

This clonotype was counted between two and nine times. The gene calls are TRBV7-3 and TRBJ2-3; no clear D gene. The CDR3 contains 15 residues. Trimming stripped 4 bases from V and 2 bases from J, with 13 bases between. In germline, CDR1 is SGHTA, CDR2 FQGTGA. The CDR3 region is CASSSLRSSTDTQYF. The DNA for the CDR3 is TGTGCCAGCAGCTCCTTACGAAGCTCCACAGATACGCAGTATTTT.

The gene calls are TRBV5-1 and TRBJ2-7, with D perhaps assigned TRBD1 or TRBD2 (5 bases each). The V gene's germline CDR1 is SGHRS and CDR2 YFSETQ. Trimming stripped 4 bases from V and 0 bases from J, with 8 bases between. The CDR3 is 13 amino acids. CDR3: CASSEGSSYEQYF. CDR3 sequence (DNA): TGCGCCAGCAGCGAGGGGAGCTCCTACGAGCAGTACTTC.

The genes are TRBV4-3 and TRBJ2-1, with D perhaps matching TRBD1 (6 bases). The V end was cut by 4 bases, the J end by 15 bases, with 22 bases between. Germline assignment: CDR1 LGHNA and CDR2 YSLEER. The length of the CDR3 is 14 residues. The CDR3 is CASSRLDAGTPLFF. The CDR3 DNA is TGCGCCAGCAGCCGCTTAGATGCAGGGACACCCCTGTTCTTC.

In its sample, this clonotype was seen a few times. This rearrangement joins TRBV20-1 to TRBJ1-6; D unclear. This CDR3 comprises 8 residues. CDR1 and CDR2 from the germline V gene are DFQATT and SNEGSKA (reference sequence). V lost 7 bases to trimming and J lost 10 bases, with 2 bases between them. Here the CDR3 DNA reads TGCAGTGTGTCACCCCTCCACTTT. Protein product: CSVSPLHF.

This clonotype was detected only a few times. J is TRBJ1-2 and V is TRBV5-1; no firm D call. Looked up from germline, CDR1 is SGHRS and CDR2 is YFSETQ. There are 13 residues in the CDR3. Trimming removed 2 bases at V and 2 bases at J, with 7 bases between. For the CDR3, the DNA is TGCGCCAGCAGCTTCAACACCAACTATGGCTACACCTTC. Amino acid sequence: CASSFNTNYGYTF.

At least ten counts were recorded for this clonotype. The V gene is TRBV20-1, the J gene TRBJ2-3; 7 bases line up with TRBD2. The CDR3 totals 16 residues. Trimming removed 0 bases from V and 0 bases from J; junction bases left unmatched: 6. Germline V CDR1 and CDR2: DFQATT, SNEGSKA (reference sequence). Here the CDR3 DNA reads TGCAGTGCTAGAGATCCGTGGGGGGGTAGCACAGATACGCAGTATTTT. Translating it yields CSARDPWGGSTDTQYF.

V usage is TRBV5-1 and J usage is TRBJ2-7; D is undetermined. V was shortened by 0 bases and J by 1 base, with 8 bases between the two germline ends. The CDR3 runs 14 residues. Germline assignment: CDR1 SGHRS and CDR2 YFSETQ. In nucleotides, the CDR3 is TGCGCCAGCAGCTTGGACACGAAATCCTACGAGCAGTACTTC. Its protein is CASSLDTKSYEQYF.

The chain joins TRBV28 to TRBJ2-2, with D perhaps TRBD1 (6 bases). The CDR3 is 15 residues long. The V end was cut by 7 bases, the J end by 5 bases, with 17 bases between. Germline values: CDR1 MDHEN, CDR2 SYDVKM. The CDR3: CASKLPGHSTGELFF. CDR3 nucleotide sequence: TGTGCCAGCAAACTACCGGGACACTCAACCGGGGAGCTGTTTTTT. Together with reference TRBV28 and TRBJ2-2, the CDR3 gives the full variable domain: DVKVTQSSRYLVKRTGEKVFLECVQDMDHENMFWYRQDPGLGLRLIYFSYDVKMKEKGDIPEGYSVSREKKERFSLILESASTNQTSMYLCASKLPGHSTGELFFGEGSRLTVL.

This clonotype was counted ten times or more. CDR3 DNA: TGTGCCAGCAGCTTTAGGGACGTTGAAGCTTTCTTT. This translates into CASSFRDVEAFF. The chain links TRBV28 to TRBJ1-1, with a possible D match to TRBD1 (5 bases). This CDR3 spans 12 amino acids. V was pared by 6 bases and J by 7 bases, with 12 bases between. Germline V gene lookup returns CDR1 MDHEN and CDR2 SYDVKM.

This clonotype was seen a few times. The chain is built from TRBV5-1 and TRBJ2-1; 7 nucleotides align to TRBD2. The CDR3 covers 16 residues. V was clipped by 4 bases and J by 0 bases; unmatched bases: 7. Per the germline V gene, CDR1 is SGHRS and CDR2 is YFSETQ. The CDR3 region has the DNA TGCGCCAGCAGCCTCCGGGGGGAAGTCTCCTACAATGAGCAGTTCTTC. The encoded protein is CASSLRGEVSYNEQFF. The full variable domain, in which reference TRBV5-1 and TRBJ2-1 provide the parts outside the CDR3, is KAGVTQTPRYLIKTRGQQVTLSCSPISGHRSVSWYQQTPGQGLQFLFEYFSETQRNKGNFPGRFSGRQFSNSRSEMNVSTLELGDSALYLCASSLRGEVSYNEQFFGPGTRLTVL.

This clonotype occurred a few times. This sequence joins TRBV5-1 and TRBJ2-3; no clear D. V lost 3 bases to trimming and J lost 0 bases, with 11 bases between them. Germline V lookup: CDR1 SGHRS, CDR2 YFSETQ. The length of the CDR3 is 15 residues. CDR3 sequence reads: CASSSDFASTDTQYF. The DNA for the CDR3 is TGCGCCAGCAGCTCAGACTTTGCGAGCACAGATACGCAGTATTTT.

This clonotype was counted only a few times. CDR3 residues: CSVFLTSSEQYF. DNA of the CDR3: TGCAGCGTTTTTCTCACCTCGTCCGAGCAGTACTTC. The rearrangement joins TRBV29-1 to TRBJ2-7; no clear D. The CDR3 totals 12 residues. The germline V and J ends were trimmed by 5 bases and 6 bases, with 14 bases remaining between them. Per germline, CDR1 SQVTM and CDR2 ANQGSEA.

Ten or more counts support this clonotype. V is TRBV6-1 and J is TRBJ2-4, with 10 bases lining up with TRBD1. Germline V gene lookup returns CDR1 MNHNS and CDR2 SASEGT. There are 13 residues in the CDR3. J was trimmed by 7 bases and V by 5 bases; bases with no gene match: 2. The CDR3 loop reads CASSPDRGNIQYF. CDR3 nucleotides: TGTGCCAGCAGTCCGGACAGGGGGAACATTCAGTACTTC.

This clonotype was seen a handful of times. The chain joins TRBV14 to TRBJ1-2, with TRBD1 as a possible D gene (6 bases). CDR1 and CDR2 (germline): SGHDN, FVKESK. Trimming shortened V by 1 base and J by 10 bases, and 13 bases separated the two germline ends. CDR3 length: 13 residues. CDR3 sequence: CASSQAGVNFYTF. Here the CDR3 DNA reads TGTGCCAGCAGCCAAGCAGGGGTGAATTTCTACACCTTC.

This clonotype was detected only a few times. V and J are TRBV9 and TRBJ2-7; 7 bases match TRBD2. J gave up 3 bases and V 0 bases, and 15 bases lay outside the gene matches. This CDR3 region has 18 residues. From germline, CDR1 is SGDLS and CDR2 YYNGEE. Here the CDR3 DNA reads TGTGCCAGCAGCGTAGCTACCTCCGTTAGCGGGCTCCACTACGAGCAGTACTTC. It codes for CASSVATSVSGLHYEQYF.

This chain links TRBV7-8 with TRBJ1-5, with 10 bases identical to TRBD1. CDR3 length equals 15 residues. CDR1 is SGHVS and CDR2 is FQNEAQ in the germline V gene. Losses at the gene ends were 8 bases for V and 5 bases for J; bases not matched to a gene: 9. Here the CDR3 reads CASSVDRGVYQPQHF. The DNA of the CDR3 is TGTGCCAGCTCGGTGGACAGGGGGGTTTATCAGCCCCAGCATTTT. The full variable domain, its missing parts supplied by reference TRBV7-8 and TRBJ1-5, is GAGVSQSPRYKVAKRGQDVALRCDPISGHVSLFWYQQALGQGPEFLTYFQNEAQLDKSGLPSDRFFAERPEGSVSTLKIQRTQQEDSAVYLCASSVDRGVYQPQHFGDGTRLSIL.

This clonotype was detected only a few times. The rearrangement uses TRBV29-1 and TRBJ2-5; no clear D. The CDR3 spans 14 residues. From germline, CDR1 is SQVTM and CDR2 ANQGSEA. V was cut by 4 bases and J by 1 base, with 13 bases left in between. CDR3 loop: CSVGLRLIQETQYF. CDR3 sequence (DNA): TGCAGCGTTGGCCTTCGACTGATCCAAGAGACCCAGTACTTC.

With regard to this clonotype: It may be a read error: a sequence one base away is much more abundant. This chain uses TRBV20-1 with TRBJ2-7, with D perhaps matching TRBD1 or TRBD2 (5 bases each). V lost 3 bases and J lost 0, with 6 bases in between. The germline V gene encodes CDR1 DFQATT and CDR2 SNEGSKA (reference sequence). This CDR3 spans 12 amino acids. CDR3 sequence: CSASGTSYEQYF. DNA of the CDR3: TGCAGTGCTAGCGGGACCTCCTACGAGCAGTACTTC.

V gene TRBV18 combines with J gene TRBJ2-1, with TRBD1 as a possible D gene (6 bases). Germline-derived CDR1 and CDR2 are KGHSH and LQKENI. The CDR3 loop spans 15 amino acids. V lost 1 base and J lost 2, with 9 bases in between. CDR3 protein: CASSPQRTAYNEQFF. The CDR3 nucleotides read TGTGCCAGCTCACCACAACGGACAGCCTACAATGAGCAGTTCTTC.

This clonotype was seen more than once but under ten times. CDR3 sequence: CASSDVAAKASYGYTF. CDR3 nucleotides: TGTGCCAGCAGTGACGTTGCAGCAAAGGCGTCTTATGGCTACACCTTC. This chain joins TRBV25-1 and TRBJ1-2; D ambiguous. The CDR3 is 16 residues long. Trimming removed 3 bases from V and 5 bases from J, with 19 bases in between. CDR1 and CDR2 (germline): MGHDK, SYGVNS.

The chain uses TRBV12-3 or TRBV12-4 and TRBJ1-4; TRBD1 might be the D (6 bases). The V gene lost 3 bases and the J gene lost 10 bases, with 9 bases spanning the gap. This CDR3 has 12 amino acids. The CDR3: CASSFSGAKLFF. In DNA, the CDR3 is TGTGCCAGCAGTTTCTCAGGGGCAAAACTGTTTTTT.

This clonotype was seen at least ten times. The V gene is TRBV29-1, the J gene TRBJ2-7, with 9 bases aligning to TRBD1. CDR1 and CDR2 (germline): SQVTM, ANQGSEA. V lost 6 bases, J lost 1 base, and 7 bases stayed unmatched. The CDR3 totals 14 residues. The CDR3 loop reads CSVAPGQGSYEQYF. For the CDR3, the DNA is TGCAGCGTCGCACCGGGACAGGGATCCTACGAGCAGTACTTC.

Ten or more counts support this clonotype. The rearrangement links TRBV12-3 or TRBV12-4 to TRBJ1-5; unclear D gene. The V end was cut by 3 bases, the J end by 0 bases, with 12 bases between. The CDR3 loop spans 16 amino acids. The CDR3 DNA reads as TGTGCCAGCAGTTTCCCGGGGAAGGATAGCAATCAGCCCCAGCATTTT. The encoded protein is CASSFPGKDSNQPQHF.

The rearrangement links TRBV20-1 to TRBJ2-2; 8 nucleotides align to TRBD1. This CDR3 has 20 amino acids. CDR1 DFQATT and CDR2 SNEGSKA come from the germline V gene (reference sequence). V trimming: 0 bases; J trimming: 1 base; junction bases outside the gene matches: 16. The CDR3 loop reads CSAREIVLTGGKLNTGELFF. The CDR3, as DNA: TGCAGTGCTAGAGAAATCGTCCTTACAGGGGGAAAGTTGAACACCGGGGAGCTGTTTTTT.